Listed here are 31 T cell receptor beta chains from one sample, sequenced in a study of beta chain features in type 1 diabetes (dated by TCRdb to the late 2010s). Receptor amplification or capture employed the immunoSEQ multiplex PCR assay. All of the isolated RNA was reverse transcribed with the High Capacity cDNA Reverse Transcription Kit, so expressed TCRB transcripts were sequenced. Drawn from immuneACCESS, this table holds only the in-frame rearrangements with V and J called that TCRdb kept. Clones are partly lost; checked studies trace under half to an unresolved V gene and leave the rest unexplained. The sample includes under 90,000 clones, with about 32% observed a single time. The leading ten clones occupy 0.35% to 0.45% of the sample. Input material: stem cell memory CD4+ T cells from blood. This specimen's cell subset or site label, interpreted: stem cell-like memory CD4+ T cells. Receptor source: a woman under 30 in good health.

The rearrangement uses TRBV5-5 and TRBJ2-3; 8 bases are shared with TRBD1. The CDR3 runs 14 residues. Trimming removed 4 bases from V and 4 bases from J; junction bases left unmatched: 5. In germline, CDR1 is SGHKS, CDR2 YYEKEE (reference sequence). CDR3 amino acids: CASSLRQGPDTQYF. The CDR3 DNA sequence: TGTGCCAGCAGCCTCCGACAGGGGCCAGATACGCAGTATTTT.

V and J are TRBV9 and TRBJ1-2; D perhaps matches TRBD1 (6 bases). Germline values: CDR1 SGDLS, CDR2 YYNGEE. V was clipped by 4 bases and J by 8 bases, with 18 bases between them. The CDR3 spans 14 residues. The CDR3 bases are TGTGCCAGCAGCACCCAACAGGGAAGGGGAGGCTACACCTTC. Its translation: CASSTQQGRGGYTF.

This clone showed up just once. This chain joins TRBV5-8 and TRBJ1-1, with a possible D match to TRBD1 (6 bases). Germline V CDR1 and CDR2: SGHTS, YDEGEE. CDR3 length equals 13 residues. Trimming took 4 bases from V and 8 from J, leaving 15 bases between them. CDR3 nucleotides: TGTGCCAGCAGCCCGGGCAGGGGACGAGAAGCTTTCTTT. Translated, it gives CASSPGRGREAFF.

The genes are TRBV7-2 and TRBJ2-2; 7 bases agree with TRBD2. V was clipped by 5 bases and J by 4 bases; unmatched bases: 4. The CDR3 has 14 residues. CDR1 and CDR2 from the germline V gene are SGHTA and FQGNSA. The CDR3 protein is CASSLWGGTGELFF. CDR3 in DNA: TGTGCCAGCAGCCTGTGGGGGGGCACCGGGGAGCTGTTTTTT.

The CDR3 loop is CASSSTGAGDNEQFF. The DNA for the CDR3 is TGTGCCAGCAGCTCGACAGGGGCAGGGGACAATGAGCAGTTCTTC. This chain links TRBV7-2 with TRBJ2-1; TRBD1 matches 8 bases. Germline assignment: CDR1 SGHTA and CDR2 FQGNSA. The V gene end was trimmed by 4 bases and the J gene end by 5 bases; junction bases not matched to a gene: 7. This CDR3 has 15 amino acids.

This clone was detected a few times. This chain connects TRBV6-1 to TRBJ2-1; 13 nucleotides line up with TRBD2. The CDR3 loop spans 13 amino acids. Looked up from germline, CDR1 is MNHNS and CDR2 is SASEGT. V shed 8 bases, J shed 6 bases, and the junction held 1 base outside the gene matches. The CDR3 loop is CASRTSGSNEQFF. CDR3 DNA: TGTGCCAGCCGGACTAGCGGGAGCAATGAGCAGTTCTTC.

There are a few counts of this clone. The DNA of the CDR3 is TGTGCCAGCTCCCCGGGACAGGGAGGCTCCTACGAGCAGTACTTC. Protein: CASSPGQGGSYEQYF. The chain is built from TRBV18 and TRBJ2-7; 9 nucleotides match TRBD1. Looked up from germline, CDR1 is KGHSH and CDR2 is LQKENI. CDR3 size: 15 residues. The ends lost 6 bases at V and 0 bases at J; junction bases unmatched: 6.

The chain links TRBV27 to TRBJ2-7, with 7 bases that match TRBD1. Germline lookup yields CDR1 MNHEY and CDR2 SMNVEV (reference sequence). The V gene end was trimmed by 6 bases and the J gene end by 3 bases; junction bases not matched to a gene: 5. The CDR3 runs 13 residues. Here the CDR3 DNA reads TGTGCCAGCAGCCGAGACAGGGTCTACGAGCAGTACTTC. This sequence encodes CASSRDRVYEQYF.

This clone has a handful of counts. The genes are TRBV30 and TRBJ1-3; the D is unclear. The CDR3 totals 12 residues. V was shortened by 5 bases and J by 3 bases, with 8 bases between the two germline ends. Germline CDR1 GTSNPN, CDR2 SVGIG (reference sequence). The CDR3 DNA reads TGTGCCTGGGGCCTCAGTGGAAACACCATATATTTT. Amino acid sequence: CAWGLSGNTIYF.

This clone was recorded once. V and J are TRBV5-4 and TRBJ2-3; 7 positions agree with TRBD2. The J segment lost 2 bases and the V segment lost 5 bases, leaving 14 bases of the junction unmatched. Looked up from germline, CDR1 is SGHNT and CDR2 is YYREEE (reference sequence). The CDR3 covers 17 residues. CDR3 in DNA: TGTGCCAGCAGTCCAATGAGGGGACTAACAACCACAGATACGCAGTATTTT. This encodes CASSPMRGLTTTDTQYF.

The chain is built from TRBV11-2 and TRBJ2-2; a weak D match, TRBD2 (5 bases). The germline CDR1 and CDR2 sequences are SGHAT and FQNNGV. This CDR3 comprises 14 residues. V lost 4 bases, J lost 0 bases, and 6 bases lay in between. CDR3 amino acids: CASSSGTNTGELFF. The CDR3 DNA is TGTGCCAGCAGCTCCGGGACGAACACCGGGGAGCTGTTTTTT.

The chain has TRBV2 and TRBJ1-5; D is unclear. V was trimmed by 3 bases and J by 3 bases, leaving 12 bases between them. In germline, CDR1 is SNHLY, CDR2 FYNNEI. The CDR3 extends over 15 amino acids. The CDR3 DNA reads TGTGCCAGCAGTGATAAGAGAAGTGCCAATCAGCCCCAGCATTTT. Protein sequence: CASSDKRSANQPQHF.

V usage is TRBV6-5 and J usage is TRBJ1-2, with 8 bases lining up with TRBD1. The V gene's germline CDR1 is MNHEY and CDR2 SVGAGI. The CDR3 is made up of 14 amino acids. After removal of 7 bases from V and 8 bases from J, the junction contained 12 bases not matched to a gene. The CDR3 spells CASIEPGGAGGYTF. DNA for the CDR3: TGTGCCAGCATCGAACCAGGGGGCGCGGGGGGCTACACCTTC.

There are a few counts of this clone. This chain uses TRBV10-3 with TRBJ2-7; TRBD2 matches at 14 bases. V trimming: 6 bases; J trimming: 7 bases; junction bases outside the gene matches: 11. Looked up from germline, CDR1 is ENHRY and CDR2 is SYGVKD. This CDR3 spans 16 amino acids. Here the CDR3 reads CAIRETSGRGPGEQYF. CDR3 DNA: TGTGCCATCAGAGAGACTAGCGGGAGGGGACCTGGAGAGCAGTACTTC.

The gene calls are TRBV14 and TRBJ1-5; D remains ambiguous. Germline loops: CDR1 SGHDN, CDR2 FVKESK. CDR3 length equals 12 residues. V lost 1 base, J lost 4 bases, and 2 bases lay in between. DNA for the CDR3: TGTGCCAGCAGCCAAGTAAATCAGCCCCAGCATTTT. Residues: CASSQVNQPQHF.

The gene calls are TRBV5-4 and TRBJ1-1, with D possibly TRBD1 on 6 matching bases. The CDR3 is made up of 15 amino acids. Trimming removed 4 bases at V and 4 bases at J, with 17 bases between. The germline V gene has CDR1 SGHNT and CDR2 YYREEE (reference sequence). CDR3 nucleotide sequence: TGTGCCAGCAGCCCACCGGGGGGCGAGGGCACTGAAGCTTTCTTT. This encodes CASSPPGGEGTEAFF.

The sample holds a few counts of this clone. V usage is TRBV11-2 and J usage is TRBJ2-5; 10 positions agree with TRBD2. Trimming removed 5 bases from V and 5 bases from J; junction bases left unmatched: 8. CDR1 SGHAT and CDR2 FQNNGV come from the germline V gene. This CDR3 contains 15 residues. CDR3 region: CASSGRLAGVETQYF. DNA for the CDR3: TGTGCCAGCAGCGGTCGGCTAGCGGGAGTGGAGACCCAGTACTTC.

The gene calls are TRBV7-6 and TRBJ2-5, with TRBD1 matching over 7 bases. V shed 4 bases and J 3 bases; nucleotides not matched to a gene: 8. Germline CDR1 SGHVS, CDR2 FNYEAQ. This CDR3 is 15 amino acids long. This chain's CDR3 is CASSSGTDQKETQYF. The CDR3 region has the DNA TGTGCCAGCAGCTCCGGGACAGACCAAAAAGAGACCCAGTACTTC.

The genes are TRBV5-6 and TRBJ2-3; maybe TRBD2 (6 bases). The CDR3 has 15 residues. The germline CDR1 and CDR2 sequences are SGHDT and YYEEEE. The V gene lost 5 bases and the J gene lost 1 base, with 14 bases spanning the gap. The CDR3 region has the DNA TGTGCCAGCAGAGCCTTCGGGGGTGGCACAGATACGCAGTATTTT. Its translation is CASRAFGGGTDTQYF.

The chain is built from TRBV30 and TRBJ2-5, with D maybe TRBD2 (12 bases). This CDR3 has 18 amino acids. Trimming pared 5 bases from V and 2 bases from J, leaving 27 bases between. Germline values: CDR1 GTSNPN, CDR2 SVGIG (reference sequence). CDR3 DNA: TGTGCCTGGGGCGGACAGGGGGCACTAGCGGGGGGACAAGAGACCCAGTACTTC. This translates into CAWGGQGALAGGQETQYF.

In its sample, this clone was seen a few times. This chain joins TRBV4-3 and TRBJ2-1, with D tentatively TRBD2 (5 bases). Trimming removed 3 bases at V and 0 bases at J, with 9 bases between. Germline loops: CDR1 LGHNA, CDR2 YSLEER. This CDR3 is 15 amino acids long. This chain's CDR3 is CASSQIAFSYNEQFF. The CDR3 coding sequence is TGCGCCAGCAGCCAGATAGCGTTCTCCTACAATGAGCAGTTCTTC.

V is TRBV2 and J is TRBJ2-7; 14 bases are shared with TRBD2. The CDR3 sequence is 14 residues long. CDR1 is SNHLY, CDR2 FYNNEI, per germline. Losses at the gene ends were 9 bases for V and 13 bases for J; bases not matched to a gene: 14. The CDR3 DNA is TGTGCCAGTAGGCCGGGACTAGCGGGGGACAAGCGTTACTTC. Its translation: CASRPGLAGDKRYF.

The chain uses TRBV6-6 and TRBJ1-2; the match to TRBD1 covers 8 bases. This CDR3 is built from 14 residues. V shed 6 bases, J shed 4 bases, and the junction held 7 bases outside the gene matches. Germline CDR1 reads MNHNY; CDR2 reads SVGAGI (reference sequence). The CDR3 spells CASSPGQGSYGYTF. CDR3 nucleotides: TGTGCCAGCAGCCCTGGACAGGGCAGCTATGGCTACACCTTC.

This clone was seen a handful of times. The chain combines TRBV18 with TRBJ2-1; 14 nucleotides align to TRBD2. V lost 3 bases and J lost 9; bases outside the gene matches: 7. The CDR3 length is 16 residues. CDR1 KGHSH and CDR2 LQKENI come from the germline V gene. For the CDR3, the DNA is TGTGCCAGCTCACCTCGACTAGCGGGAGGGCTCTTTGAGCAGTTCTTC. Protein product: CASSPRLAGGLFEQFF. Complete variable domain (other parts from reference TRBV18 and TRBJ2-1): NAGVMQNPRHLVRRRGQEARLRCSPMKGHSHVYWYRQLPEEGLKFMVYLQKENIIDESGMPKERFSAEFPKEGPSILRIQQVVRGDSAAYFCASSPRLAGGLFEQFFGPGTRLTVL.

This clone has a handful of counts. V usage is TRBV5-1 and J usage is TRBJ2-7; 7 bases map to TRBD1. CDR1 and CDR2 (germline): SGHRS, YFSETQ. Losses at the gene ends were 0 bases for V and 9 bases for J; bases not matched to a gene: 6. The CDR3 spans 13 residues. The CDR3 reads CASSLGTGRGQYF. Written as DNA, the CDR3 is TGCGCCAGCAGCTTGGGGACAGGAAGGGGGCAGTACTTC.

This chain joins TRBV2 and TRBJ2-2; 13 nucleotides align to TRBD2. Trimming removed 6 bases from V and 11 bases from J; junction bases left unmatched: 6. CDR1 is SNHLY and CDR2 is FYNNEI in the germline V gene. The length of the CDR3 is 14 residues. CDR3 loop: CASSVGLAGEELFF. The CDR3 bases are TGTGCCAGCAGCGTAGGACTAGCGGGGGAAGAGCTGTTTTTT.

This clone was found once. The rearrangement uses TRBV7-9 and TRBJ1-4; 7 nucleotides line up with TRBD1. Germline lookup yields CDR1 SEHNR and CDR2 FQNEAQ (reference sequence). This CDR3 region has 19 residues. V lost 4 bases, J lost 0 bases, and 14 bases stayed unmatched. Here the CDR3 DNA reads TGTGCCAGCAGCTCATTCCGGGACAGCCCCTTATCAACTAATGAAAAACTGTTTTTT. Its protein is CASSSFRDSPLSTNEKLFF.

This clone was detected a few times. V gene TRBV7-8 combines with J gene TRBJ1-1; 7 bases map to TRBD1. CDR3 length: 14 residues. V gave up 4 bases and J gave up 0 bases; unmatched junction bases: 2. The V gene's germline CDR1 is SGHVS and CDR2 FQNEAQ. CDR3 nucleotide sequence: TGTGCCAGCAGCTCCGGGACAGTGAACACTGAAGCTTTCTTT. Translating gives CASSSGTVNTEAFF.

V gene TRBV9 combines with J gene TRBJ2-2; D is undetermined. This CDR3 is built from 16 residues. Germline V CDR1 and CDR2: SGDLS, YYNGEE. The ends were cut back, 0 bases at V and 4 bases at J, with 13 bases in the middle. The CDR3 sequence is CASSVGPDQVTGELFF. The CDR3 nucleotides read TGTGCCAGCAGCGTAGGCCCGGATCAGGTCACCGGGGAGCTGTTTTTT.

The V and J genes are TRBV5-6 and TRBJ1-5; no firm D call. Germline-derived CDR1 and CDR2 are SGHDT and YYEEEE. The CDR3 length is 18 residues. V was pared by 1 base and J by 0 bases, with 17 bases between. This chain's CDR3 is CASSLRGTGIDSNQPQHF. As DNA, the CDR3 is TGTGCCAGCAGCTTGCGGGGTACGGGGATTGATAGCAATCAGCCCCAGCATTTT.

The rearrangement links TRBV28 to TRBJ2-2; 8 nucleotides agree with TRBD2. The V segment lost 8 bases and the J segment 6 bases; nucleotides outside the gene matches: 11. The CDR3 totals 15 residues. From germline, CDR1 is MDHEN and CDR2 SYDVKM. CDR3 sequence (DNA): TGTGCCAGCCGAACCAGCGGGAGAGGGTCCGGGGAGCTGTTTTTT. Translated: CASRTSGRGSGELFF.